The text below deals with one T cell receptor (beta chain). This specimen belongs to a study of blood T cell repertoires in COVID-19. Overall study: Samples taken during acute and convalescent COVID-19 were collected in the United States, Italy and Spain. In each case, the material was cDNA or gDNA derived from T cells, B-cell-depleted T cells, or PBMCs.

The V end was cut by 8 bases, the J end by 8 bases, with 21 bases between. Germline-derived CDR1 and CDR2 are SNHLY and FYNNEI. The length of the CDR3 is 14 residues. Original methodology: By means of reference gene primer amplification, nucleated cell counts were estimated. The repertoire was sequenced with immunoSEQ multiplex PCR; TCRdb's copy has only in-frame clones and lacks some. V and J calls plus clone size are reproduced from that table; the DNA served to infer D and trimming. The sample lists some 270,000 clones; 70% to 90% were seen once. This sequence originates from an older woman with acute or convalescent COVID-19. Sequencing input: peripheral blood. This chain connects TRBV2 to TRBJ1-2; tentative D call: TRBD1 (5 bases). For the CDR3, the DNA is TGTGCCAGCCGCCAGCTGACCCCAGGGAACGGCTACACCTTC. Its translation is CASRQLTPGNGYTF.